The rows below give T cell receptor beta chains drawn from one sample of a study of blood T cells in healthy people across ages. TCRdb used MiXCR to reprocess the 5' RACE reads, holding one entry per CDR3 protein. In the table there are about 1.8 million distinct CDR3 sequences, roughly 50% of which are singletons. The specimen sequenced was blood. These receptors all stem from a middle-aged woman in good health. CDR3s include the opening cysteine and the closing phenylalanine or tryptophan. D genes are given only for firm matches. Clone size is not always given. Where it is, it says once, few, many or a class for expanded clones.

v_gene: TRBV6-6; abundance: .; j_gene: TRBJ1-1; d_gene: TRBD1; CDR3aa: CASSSTTGASTEAFF; CDR3nt: TGTGCCAGCAGTTCCACGACAGGGGCATCCACTGAAGCTTTCTTT
v_gene: TRBV12-3/TRBV12-4; abundance: few; j_gene: TRBJ2-7; d_gene: TRBD1; CDR3aa: CASSRAGTGPGEQYF; CDR3nt: TGTGCCAGCAGTCGCGCCGGGACAGGGCCAGGCGAGCAGTACTTC
v_gene: TRBV27; abundance: .; j_gene: TRBJ1-1; d_gene: TRBD1; CDR3aa: CASSSHGQGTGEAFF; CDR3nt: TGTGCCAGCAGTTCCCACGGACAGGGGACGGGTGAAGCTTTCTTT
v_gene: TRBV20-1; abundance: .; j_gene: TRBJ2-1; d_gene: .; CDR3aa: CSARSVPSYNEQFF; CDR3nt: TGCAGTGCTAGATCGGTGCCTTCTTACAATGAGCAGTTCTTC
v_gene: TRBV4-2; abundance: few; j_gene: TRBJ2-7; d_gene: .; CDR3aa: CASSQKNREWEQYF; CDR3nt: TGTGCCAGCAGCCAAAAAAACCGGGAATGGGAGCAGTACTTC
v_gene: TRBV6-6; abundance: .; j_gene: TRBJ1-5; d_gene: .; CDR3aa: CASSYPLPSNQPQHF; CDR3nt: TGTGCCAGCAGTTACCCACTCCCTAGCAATCAGCCCCAGCATTTT
v_gene: TRBV20-1; abundance: once; j_gene: TRBJ1-3; d_gene: .; CDR3aa: CSAPAWGGNTIYF; CDR3nt: TGCAGTGCCCCGGCCTGGGGCGGAAACACCATATATTTT
v_gene: TRBV29-1; abundance: few; j_gene: TRBJ1-2; d_gene: .; CDR3aa: CSAERTVYGYTF; CDR3nt: TGCAGCGCTGAACGTACAGTCTATGGCTACACCTTC
v_gene: TRBV11-1; abundance: .; j_gene: TRBJ2-4; d_gene: .; CDR3aa: CASSLEPTKNIQYF; CDR3nt: TGTGCCAGCAGCTTAGAACCCACCAAAAACATTCAGTACTTC
v_gene: TRBV6-6; abundance: .; j_gene: TRBJ2-7; d_gene: TRBD1; CDR3aa: CASIDRGGLSSYEQYF; CDR3nt: TGTGCCAGCATCGACCGAGGGGGCCTTAGCTCCTACGAGCAGTACTTC
v_gene: TRBV15; abundance: few; j_gene: TRBJ2-7; d_gene: .; CDR3aa: CATSPGDGIYEQYF; CDR3nt: TGTGCCACCTCCCCGGGAGATGGTATTTACGAGCAGTACTTC
v_gene: TRBV7-2; abundance: few; j_gene: TRBJ2-3; d_gene: TRBD1; CDR3aa: CASSLGGTGGNTQYF; CDR3nt: TGTGCCAGCAGCTTAGGCGGGACAGGGGGAAATACGCAGTATTTT
v_gene: TRBV6-2/TRBV6-3; abundance: .; j_gene: TRBJ2-5; d_gene: .; CDR3aa: CASRPAGWTQETQYF; CDR3nt: TGTGCCAGCAGGCCGGCGGGTTGGACTCAAGAGACCCAGTACTTC
v_gene: TRBV15; abundance: few; j_gene: TRBJ2-5; d_gene: TRBD2; CDR3aa: CATSRDGWTSEETQYF; CDR3nt: TGTGCCACCAGCAGAGATGGATGGACTAGCGAGGAGACCCAGTACTTC
v_gene: TRBV6-2/TRBV6-3; abundance: few; j_gene: TRBJ2-1; d_gene: .; CDR3aa: CASSNPDAGPEDEQFF; CDR3nt: TGTGCCAGCAGTAACCCCGATGCAGGCCCAGAGGATGAGCAGTTCTTC
v_gene: TRBV13; abundance: .; j_gene: TRBJ2-7; d_gene: .; CDR3aa: CASSLDGGPQYF; CDR3nt: TGTGCCAGCAGCTTAGATGGGGGGCCCCAGTACTTC
v_gene: TRBV6-6; abundance: few; j_gene: TRBJ2-5; d_gene: TRBD1; CDR3aa: CASSTLQGQETQYF; CDR3nt: TGTGCCAGCAGCACTCTACAGGGACAGGAGACCCAGTACTTC
v_gene: TRBV20-1; abundance: .; j_gene: TRBJ2-1; d_gene: TRBD2; CDR3aa: CSASPGGAPPDNEQFF; CDR3nt: TGCAGTGCTAGCCCGGGGGGGGCACCCCCGGACAATGAGCAGTTCTTC
v_gene: TRBV7-9; abundance: few; j_gene: TRBJ2-5; d_gene: .; CDR3aa: CASSLPQDSFETQYF; CDR3nt: TGTGCCAGCAGCTTACCCCAGGACTCATTCGAGACCCAGTACTTC
v_gene: TRBV5-1; abundance: few; j_gene: TRBJ2-1; d_gene: .; CDR3aa: CASSLDWTFGNEQFF; CDR3nt: TGCGCCAGCAGCTTAGATTGGACTTTTGGCAATGAGCAGTTCTTC
v_gene: TRBV6-5; abundance: .; j_gene: TRBJ1-6; d_gene: .; CDR3aa: CASSAGPRSPLHF; CDR3nt: TGTGCCAGCAGTGCGGGACCAAGGTCACCCCTCCACTTT
v_gene: TRBV5-1; abundance: .; j_gene: TRBJ2-3; d_gene: TRBD2; CDR3aa: CASSLDLAERTDTQYF; CDR3nt: TGCGCCAGCAGCTTGGACCTAGCGGAGCGCACAGATACGCAGTATTTT
v_gene: TRBV12-3/TRBV12-4; abundance: .; j_gene: TRBJ2-2; d_gene: TRBD1; CDR3aa: CASSLAGGTGGNTGELFF; CDR3nt: TGTGCCAGCAGTTTAGCTGGGGGGACAGGCGGTAACACCGGGGAGCTGTTTTTT
v_gene: TRBV6-6; abundance: few; j_gene: TRBJ2-5; d_gene: TRBD1; CDR3aa: CASSYSMGQGYETQYF; CDR3nt: TGTGCCAGCAGTTACTCTATGGGACAGGGGTATGAGACCCAGTACTTC
v_gene: TRBV5-1; abundance: .; j_gene: TRBJ2-5; d_gene: .; CDR3aa: CASSLIPGAETQYF; CDR3nt: TGCGCCAGCAGCTTGATTCCGGGGGCAGAGACCCAGTACTTC